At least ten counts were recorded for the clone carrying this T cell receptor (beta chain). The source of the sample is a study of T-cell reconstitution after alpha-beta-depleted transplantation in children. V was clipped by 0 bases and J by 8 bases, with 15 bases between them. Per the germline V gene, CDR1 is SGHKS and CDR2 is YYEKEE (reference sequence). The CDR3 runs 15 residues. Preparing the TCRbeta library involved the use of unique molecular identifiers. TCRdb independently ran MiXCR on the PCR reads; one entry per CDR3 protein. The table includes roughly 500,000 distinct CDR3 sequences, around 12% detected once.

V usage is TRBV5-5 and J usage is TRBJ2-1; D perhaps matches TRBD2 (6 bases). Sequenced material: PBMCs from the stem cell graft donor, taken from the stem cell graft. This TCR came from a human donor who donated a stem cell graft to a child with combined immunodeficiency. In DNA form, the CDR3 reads TGTGCCAGCAGCTTGGGCGGAGCGGGTACGGATGAGCAGTTCTTC. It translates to CASSLGGAGTDEQFF.